The table lists the clone carrying this TCR beta chain with a count of one. Antigen specificity is unknown. Germline CDR1 and CDR2: MNHEY and SMNVEV (reference sequence). CDR3 length: 16 residues. V was pared by 6 bases and J by 5 bases, with 23 bases between. Naive CD8 populations comprised CD45RO-negative cells positively selected for CCR7, excluding terminally differentiated effector memory CD45RA+ cells. Adult donors, all healthy and HIV-negative, had no recent acute infections or vaccinations. These data originate in a study of shared clonotypes between healthy human individuals. Whole-study results and caveats: Although depth was large, rarefaction showed that sequencing of the sorted subsets was incomplete.

Here immunoSEQ multiplex PCR was the method, and the copy in TCRdb shows in-frame clones only, minus some. The table lists 1.5 million to 2.5 million clones, less than 95% of them singletons. Sequenced: naive CD8+ T cells sorted from blood. The receptor's source is a man aged 18 to 30 in good health. The chain combines TRBV27 with TRBJ2-7; D may be TRBD1 (6 bases). Here the CDR3 DNA reads TGTGCCAGCAGCCATCAAGGGGGAGAACGACCCAACGAGCAGTACTTC. It encodes CASSHQGGERPNEQYF.